This is a list of T cell receptor beta chains from one sample in a study of blood T cell repertoires in COVID-19. Clones were sequenced by immunoSEQ multiplex PCR, and TCRdb holds only the in-frame ones, with some missing. The sample holds 200,000 to 250,000 clones, 70% to 90% seen once. What was sequenced was peripheral blood. The receptors shown here come from a woman aged 18 to 35 who had recovered from COVID-19. The CDR3 runs from the conserved cysteine through the conserved F or W. The order of the fields is clone size, D gene, V gene, J gene, CDR3 DNA, CDR3 protein. The D gene is left open where the match is weak. The size entry is marked missing in some rows and otherwise reads once, few, many or a size class.

>-|-|TRBV7-9|TRBJ1-1
TGTGCCAGCAGCAGGACCCGGAGGACTGAAGCTTTCTTT
CASSRTRRTEAFF
>-|-|TRBV6-5|TRBJ1-2
TGTGCCAGCCCAGGGATTAACTATGGCTACACCTTC
CASPGINYGYTF
>-|-|TRBV7-8|TRBJ2-7
TGTGCCAGCAGCTTAGTAGAGATTATACACGAGCAGTACTTC
CASSLVEIIHEQYF
>-|TRBD2|TRBV6-4|TRBJ2-3
TGTGCCAGCAGTGAGCGGGGGTCCACAGATACGCAGTATTTT
CASSERGSTDTQYF
>-|TRBD2|TRBV11-3|TRBJ2-7
TGTGCCAGCAGCCTAGGGTCGCTAGCGGGGAACTACGAGCAGTACTTC
CASSLGSLAGNYEQYF
>-|TRBD2|TRBV3-1/TRBV3-2|TRBJ2-1
TGTGCCAGCAACGCCGGGACTAGCGGGGGGAATGAGCAGTTCTTC
CASNAGTSGGNEQFF
>-|-|TRBV21-1|TRBJ1-4
TGTGCCAGCAGCAAAGACAGGGCTACTAATGAAAAACTGTTTTTT
CASSKDRATNEKLFF
>-|TRBD2|TRBV27|TRBJ2-3
TGTGCCAGCAGTTCCATTGGACTAGTCGCTAAGGATACGCAGTATTTT
CASSSIGLVAKDTQYF
>-|TRBD2|TRBV5-4|TRBJ2-7
TGTGCCAGCAGCTTATCTAGCGGGAGCTCCTACGAGCAGTACTTC
CASSLSSGSSYEQYF
>-|-|TRBV9|TRBJ2-1
TGTGCCAGCATGGGGGGAGCGTACAATGAGCAGTTCTTC
CASMGGAYNEQFF
>-|TRBD2|TRBV19|TRBJ2-7
TGTGCCAGTAGTAAGGCGGGGGACTTCGAGCAGTACTTC
CASSKAGDFEQYF
>-|-|TRBV6-6|TRBJ1-5
TGTGCCAGCTCTTCCCCCAATCAGCCCCAGCATTTT
CASSSPNQPQHF
>-|TRBD2|TRBV10-3|TRBJ2-7
TGTGCCATCAGTGACCGTCGGATAGCGGGCCATGAGCAGTACTTC
CAISDRRIAGHEQYF
>-|TRBD1|TRBV18|TRBJ1-2
TGTGCCAGCTCACGGACAGGGGACCTCTATGGCTACACCTTC
CASSRTGDLYGYTF
>-|-|TRBV19|TRBJ1-5
TGTGCCAGTAAGAGAAATAGCAATCAGCCCCAGCATTTT
CASKRNSNQPQHF
>-|-|TRBV30|TRBJ1-5
TGTGCCTGGAGTGTACTGGACACCCGGGCCCAGCATTTT
CAWSVLDTRAQHF
>-|-|TRBV7-9|TRBJ2-7
TGTGCCAGCAGCTTAGTTGATAGAGTCTACGAGCAGTACTTC
CASSLVDRVYEQYF
>-|-|TRBV4-3|TRBJ2-5
TGCGCCAGCAGCCAAGAAGTAGGCAGGGAGACCCAGTACTTC
CASSQEVGRETQYF
>few|TRBD2|TRBV10-3|TRBJ2-1
TGTGCCATCAGTGAGTCGATCGCGACTAGCGGTTACAATGAGCAGTTCTTC
CAISESIATSGYNEQFF
>-|TRBD2|TRBV4-2|TRBJ2-7
TGTGCCAGCAGCCAAGTGGAACTAGCGGGAGACGAGCAGTACTTC
CASSQVELAGDEQYF
>-|TRBD1|TRBV27|TRBJ1-1
TGTGCCAGCAGGTGGACAGGGGGCACTGAAGCTTTCTTT
CASRWTGGTEAFF
>-|TRBD2|TRBV5-1|TRBJ2-1
TGCGCCAGCAGCTTAGGACTAGCTTATTTTTTGTCCTCCTACAATGAGCAGTTCTTC
CASSLGLAYFLSSYNEQFF
>-|-|TRBV10-3|TRBJ2-7
TGTGCCATCAGTGGAGGGGGGGCGCAGTCCAACGAGCAGTACTTC
CAISGGGAQSNEQYF
>once|TRBD1|TRBV6-5|TRBJ1-2
TGTGCCAGCACCAAGGACAGGGGGCATGGTGGCTACACCTTC
CASTKDRGHGGYTF
>once|TRBD1|TRBV7-2|TRBJ1-2
TGTGCCAGCAGCTCCGGGACAGGAGTAACGTGGTATGGCTACACCTTC
CASSSGTGVTWYGYTF
>-|-|TRBV2|TRBJ1-5
TGTGCCAGCAGTGAAGATACAGGATATAGTCAGCCCCAGCATTTT
CASSEDTGYSQPQHF
>-|TRBD2|TRBV5-4|TRBJ2-7
TGTGCCAGCAGCTTGGGTAGCGGGCTAGTCTCCTACGAGCAGTACTTC
CASSLGSGLVSYEQYF
>-|-|TRBV27|TRBJ1-6
TGTGCCAGCAGTTTATGGGGGGGTCGTGGATCACCCCTCCACTTT
CASSLWGGRGSPLHF
>-|TRBD2|TRBV19|TRBJ2-7
TGTGCCAGTAGGAGGGGGGCGACTAGCGGGTCCTCCTACGAGCAGTACTTC
CASRRGATSGSSYEQYF
>-|TRBD2|TRBV29-1|TRBJ2-3
TGCAGCGTTGGGCGGGAGGCAGATACGCAGTATTTT
CSVGREADTQYF
>-|-|TRBV30|TRBJ1-2
TGTGCCTGGAGTGTATTGAGACAGGGCTACACCTTC
CAWSVLRQGYTF
>-|-|TRBV7-2|TRBJ2-7
TGTGCCAGCAGCTTAATTGGAGGAGGCTCCGAGCAGTACTTC
CASSLIGGGSEQYF
>-|-|TRBV25-1|TRBJ2-2
TGTGCCAGCAGTGAATCGGTCAGGGCCACCGGGGAGCTGTTTTTT
CASSESVRATGELFF
>-|TRBD1|TRBV7-3|TRBJ2-3
TGTGCCAGCAGCTCACAGGGGAATACGCAGTATTTT
CASSSQGNTQYF
>-|-|TRBV7-9|TRBJ1-3
TGTGCCAGCAGCTTAGAATCGGTAGATTTATCTGGAAACACCATATATTTT
CASSLESVDLSGNTIYF
>-|-|TRBV11-2|TRBJ2-5
TGTGCCAGCACCGGGGACTCAAAAGAGACCCAGTACTTC
CASTGDSKETQYF
>-|TRBD2|TRBV11-3|TRBJ2-1
TGTGCCAGCAGCTTGGGGACTAGCGACTACAATGAGCAGTTCTTC
CASSLGTSDYNEQFF
>-|-|TRBV11-2|TRBJ1-1
TGTGCCAGCAGCTTAGCTGGCTTACTGAACACTGAAGCTTTCTTT
CASSLAGLLNTEAFF
>-|-|TRBV5-1|TRBJ1-1
TGCGCCAGCAGCCACCCGGACACTGAAGCTTTCTTT
CASSHPDTEAFF
>-|TRBD1|TRBV6-4|TRBJ1-1
TGTGCCAGCAGGAAGACAGGGGGCAATGGGGACACTGAAGCTTTCTTT
CASRKTGGNGDTEAFF
>-|-|TRBV13|TRBJ1-1
TGTGCTAGAATCAGGGGATGGGAAAGGAACACTGAAGCTTTCTTT
CARIRGWERNTEAFF
>-|TRBD1|TRBV9|TRBJ1-4
TGTGCCAGCAGCGTAGATTCGGGACAGGGAGGCCCAACTAATGAAAAACTGTTTTTT
CASSVDSGQGGPTNEKLFF
>-|-|TRBV10-3|TRBJ1-1
TGTGCCATCAGGGAACAGGGACGGGCTTTCTTT
CAIREQGRAFF
>-|-|TRBV30|TRBJ1-4
TGTGCCTGGAGTGTACTACGGTCACTCCCCTCAACTAATGAAAAACTGTTTTTT
CAWSVLRSLPSTNEKLFF
>once|-|TRBV11-3|TRBJ2-1
TGTGCCAGCAGCTATAGCGGAAGCTCCTACAATGAGCAGTTCTTC
CASSYSGSSYNEQFF
>once|TRBD1|TRBV12-5|TRBJ1-5
TGTGCTAGCTCGGAAGTCAATACAGGGGTCCAGCCCCAGCATTTT
CASSEVNTGVQPQHF
>few|-|TRBV6-2/TRBV6-3|TRBJ1-2
TGTGCCAGCAGTTACGGAGGTGGCTACACCTTC
CASSYGGGYTF
>-|TRBD1|TRBV5-6|TRBJ1-5
TGTGCCAGCAGCTTAACACTTACAGGGGCTCGTAATCAGCCCCAGCATTTT
CASSLTLTGARNQPQHF
>-|-|TRBV19|TRBJ2-1
TGTGCCAGTAGTATAGTTTTAGTGTACAATGAGCAGTTCTTC
CASSIVLVYNEQFF
>-|TRBD2|TRBV6-6|TRBJ2-5
TGTGCCAGCAGTTACGGACTAGCGGGATCTTGGGAGACCCAGTACTTC
CASSYGLAGSWETQYF
>-|-|TRBV7-9|TRBJ2-1
TGTGCCAGCAGCTTGGGGCCATCAAAGTTCTTC
CASSLGPSKFF
>-|TRBD1|TRBV9|TRBJ1-5
TGTGCCAGCAGCGGAACAGGGGCCAATCAGCCCCAGCATTTT
CASSGTGANQPQHF